This T cell receptor (beta chain) comes out of a study of T cell repertoires in cytomegalovirus infection. About the study: It was the public TCR beta signatures that indicated both CMV infection and matching HLA type.

On this clonotype itself: Antigen specificity is unknown.

Study-level results: Summed frequency of shared TCR beta families picked out CMV carriers who also had the relevant HLA. HLA-C-restricted, CMV-specific TCR beta clonotypes were dominant ex vivo.

The CDR3 totals 13 residues. Trimming stripped 4 bases from V and 1 base from J, with 8 bases between. The germline CDR1 and CDR2 sequences are MNHEY and SVGEGT. Using its own MiXCR run on the reads, TCRdb lists one record per CDR3 protein. The sample gives some 940,000 distinct CDR3 sequences, more than 25% of which show up once; over 12% is in the top ten. The source of this sequence is a human donor in good health (CMV status not recorded). Some clones in this sample may be carry-over from other donors' samples. This chain joins TRBV6-2 or TRBV6-3 and TRBJ2-7; weak D call: TRBD1 (5 bases). The specimen was cultured CD8+ T cells from PBMCs, collected from culture after CMV antigen stimulation. The CDR3 region has the DNA TGTGCCAGCAGTTGGGCAGGGTCCTACGAGCAGTACGTC. Encoded protein: CASSWAGSYEQYV.